The subject of this entry is one T cell receptor beta chain. The data derive from a study of control samples from healthy donors and cancer patients. The CDR3 sequence is 15 residues long. Germline CDR1 LGHDT, CDR2 YNNKEL (reference sequence). The V end was cut by 0 bases, the J end by 4 bases, with 13 bases between. The method was immunoSEQ multiplex PCR; TCRdb's version includes in-frame clones alone and lacks a portion of them. The sample includes about 51,000 clones, about 88% of them seen just once. The material sequenced was PBMCs. V and J are TRBV3-1 (or the pseudogene TRBV3-2) and TRBJ2-7, with D possibly TRBD2 on 6 matching bases. This receptor was taken from a man aged 45-60 years with head and neck cancer. This CDR3 reads CASSQDSGDWYEQYF. The CDR3 DNA sequence: TGTGCCAGCAGCCAAGATTCCGGGGACTGGTACGAGCAGTACTTC.